The 4 T cell receptor beta chains below were found in one sample sequenced in a study of blood T cell repertoires in COVID-19. Sequencing used immunoSEQ multiplex PCR; TCRdb keeps in-frame clones, though not all of them. Among over 150,000 clones listed, 75% to 85% were seen once. Sequenced material: peripheral blood. These receptors came from a woman older than 75 with COVID-19, enrolled during active disease.

The rearrangement joins TRBV5-1 to TRBJ2-5; maybe TRBD2 (5 bases). CDR3 length equals 15 residues. The germline V gene has CDR1 SGHRS and CDR2 YFSETQ. V lost 0 bases to trimming and J lost 5 bases, with 14 bases between them. As DNA, the CDR3 is TGCGCCAGCAGCTTGGGGACGGGTTGGGAGGAGACCCAGTACTTC. Its protein product is CASSLGTGWEETQYF.

This clone was counted a few times. This chain connects TRBV7-8 to TRBJ2-3; 10 positions agree with TRBD1. CDR1 SGHVS and CDR2 FQNEAQ come from the germline V gene. The CDR3 is 17 amino acids. Trimming at V came to 1 base and at J to 6 bases, leaving 10 bases not matched to a gene. The CDR3 region is CASSLGGGQGFSDTQYF. DNA of the CDR3: TGTGCCAGCAGCTTAGGAGGGGGACAGGGGTTCTCTGATACGCAGTATTTT.

This clone was detected many times. The chain is built from TRBV11-2 and TRBJ2-7; 10 bases are shared with TRBD2. CDR1 and CDR2 (germline): SGHAT, FQNNGV. The CDR3 sequence is 16 residues long. Losses at the gene ends were 3 bases for V and 3 bases for J; bases not matched to a gene: 8. CDR3 bases: TGTGCCAGCAGCTTTAGCCCTCTAGCGGGAGACTACGAGCAGTACTTC. Translated: CASSFSPLAGDYEQYF.

This clone was detected once. J is TRBJ2-5 and V is TRBV6-5, with 8 positions matching TRBD1. Germline V gene sequence: CDR1 MNHEY, CDR2 SVGAGI. CDR3 length: 14 amino acids. With 2 bases clipped from V and 4 bases from J, the junction kept 3 bases outside the gene matches. CDR3 sequence: CASSYRTGGETQYF. The DNA of the CDR3 is TGTGCCAGCAGTTACCGAACAGGGGGAGAGACCCAGTACTTC.